This T cell receptor (beta chain) was retrieved from a study of type 1 regulatory T cells. Each CDR3 protein gets one entry after TCRdb re-called the reads with MiXCR. The data contain approximately 90,000 distinct CDR3 sequences, roughly 28% of them singletons. The CDR3 is made up of 17 amino acids. The V segment lost 5 bases and the J segment 7 bases; nucleotides outside the gene matches: 14. Germline CDR1 is LNHDA and CDR2 is SQIVND (reference sequence). Sequenced input: CD4+ T cells, either the whole sample or a sorted fraction (not recorded which). The receptor was isolated from a human donor in good health. The chain has TRBV19 and TRBJ2-2, with 9 bases identical to TRBD1. The CDR3 is CASSANGGTGIGGELFF. The CDR3 DNA follows: TGTGCCAGTAGTGCCAACGGTGGGACAGGGATCGGCGGGGAGCTGTTTTTT.